This is a list of T cell receptor beta chains from one sample in a study of blood T cell repertoires in COVID-19. Repertoires were generated with immunoSEQ multiplex PCR, while TCRdb's copy carries only in-frame clones and drops some. The table has approximately 93,000 clones, about 78% seen once; the top ten hold roughly 14%. Sequenced material: peripheral blood. All receptors derive from a woman of 80 years or more with acute or convalescent COVID-19. CDR3s include the opening cysteine and the closing phenylalanine or tryptophan. The D gene is left open where the match is weak. Not all rows give a size; the values are once, few, many and, for expanded clones, a class.

abundance	v_gene	j_gene	d_gene	CDR3nt	CDR3aa
NA	TRBV18	TRBJ1-1	NA	TGTGCCAGCTCACCGGCGGGGAAGAACACTGAAGCTTTCTTT	CASSPAGKNTEAFF
few	TRBV13	TRBJ2-3	TRBD2	TGTGCCAGCAGCTTAGGAGCGGGGGACCCCACAGATACGCAGTATTTT	CASSLGAGDPTDTQYF
NA	TRBV5-4	TRBJ2-1	TRBD2	TGTGCCAGCAGCCTACCCGGGGGGGCCTACAATGAGCAGTTCTTC	CASSLPGGAYNEQFF
NA	TRBV24-1	TRBJ2-3	TRBD1	TGTGCCACCAGTGAGGGACAGGGGAACACAGATACGCAGTATTTT	CATSEGQGNTDTQYF
NA	TRBV6-5	TRBJ1-2	NA	TGTGCCAGCCGACAGTACTCCACTACTAACTATGGCTACACCTTC	CASRQYSTTNYGYTF
NA	TRBV11-2	TRBJ2-7	TRBD1	TGTGCCAGCAGCTTTAACAGGGGCGACACCTACGAGCAGTACTTC	CASSFNRGDTYEQYF
few	TRBV3-1/TRBV3-2	TRBJ1-5	NA	TGTGCCAGCAGCCAAGACCGGGATCAGCCCCAGCATTTT	CASSQDRDQPQHF
few	TRBV12-3/TRBV12-4	TRBJ1-2	NA	TGTGCCAGCAGTTTAGTGCCCCGCGGCGGCTACACCTTC	CASSLVPRGGYTF
NA	TRBV14	TRBJ2-2	NA	TGTGCCAGCAGCTTGCAGGGGTGGACCGGGGAGCTGTTTTTT	CASSLQGWTGELFF
NA	TRBV7-2	TRBJ1-3	TRBD1	TGTGCCAGCAGCTTAGTCACAGGGGCTGGAAACACCATATATTTT	CASSLVTGAGNTIYF
NA	TRBV4-2	TRBJ2-7	NA	TGTGCCAGCAGCCAGGCCCTCTTGGGACTCCAATCCTACGAGCAGTACTTC	CASSQALLGLQSYEQYF
NA	TRBV7-8	TRBJ1-3	TRBD1	TGTGCCAGCAGCCCACAGACAGGGGATCGATTATATTTT	CASSPQTGDRLYF
few	TRBV19	TRBJ1-2	NA	TGTGCCAGTAGTATTGGAGGCGGACGCCCTAACTATGGCTACACCTTC	CASSIGGGRPNYGYTF
NA	TRBV20-1	TRBJ1-2	NA	TGCAGTGCTAGCGGTGGCTACACCTTC	CSASGGYTF
NA	TRBV4-3	TRBJ1-1	NA	TGCGCCAGCAGCCAAGAAAGAGGAGACACTGAAGCTTTCTTT	CASSQERGDTEAFF
NA	TRBV18	TRBJ1-5	NA	TGTGCCAGCTCAGCAGGGTACAATCAGCCCCAGCATTTT	CASSAGYNQPQHF
NA	TRBV6-6	TRBJ1-1	NA	TGTGCCAGCAGTTATGCGGGGGGCCGGACTGAAGCTTTCTTT	CASSYAGGRTEAFF
NA	TRBV28	TRBJ2-5	NA	TGTGCCAGCAACCAGTACAGGTTACAAGAGACCCAGTACTTC	CASNQYRLQETQYF
NA	TRBV15	TRBJ2-7	TRBD1	TGTGCCACCAGCACCCAAGTGGCGCAGGGGACAGGGGACTACGAGCAGTACTTC	CATSTQVAQGTGDYEQYF
NA	TRBV19	TRBJ1-4	NA	TGTGCCAGTAATGGCAGGGTGAGAGAAAAACTGTTTTTT	CASNGRVREKLFF
NA	TRBV27	TRBJ2-1	NA	TGTGCCAGCAGTTTGAGGGGGAGGGGAGGGAATGAGCAGTTCTTC	CASSLRGRGGNEQFF
NA	TRBV7-2	TRBJ1-2	NA	TGTGCCAGCAGCTCTCAGGGGAGCTATGGCTACACCTTC	CASSSQGSYGYTF
many	TRBV5-1	TRBJ2-3	TRBD2	TGCGCCAGCAGCTCCTCTCGGGGGGGCACAGATACGCAGTATTTT	CASSSSRGGTDTQYF
NA	TRBV28	TRBJ2-5	NA	TGTGCCAGCAGTACACCGGACGGGAACGCGAAGACCCAGTACTTC	CASSTPDGNAKTQYF
NA	TRBV4-3	TRBJ1-1	NA	TGCGCCAGCAGCCAAGCAGGAAGGAACACTGAAGCTTTCTTT	CASSQAGRNTEAFF
NA	TRBV6-2/TRBV6-3	TRBJ2-3	NA	TGTGCCAGCAGCCCGTGGGGCCTACCCAGCACAGATACGCAGTATTTT	CASSPWGLPSTDTQYF
NA	TRBV11-2	TRBJ1-2	NA	TGTGCCAGCAGCTTGACAGATGGCTACACCTTC	CASSLTDGYTF
NA	TRBV7-2	TRBJ2-3	NA	TGTGCCAGCAGCTGGAGAAGTTCTAGCACAGATACGCAGTATTTT	CASSWRSSSTDTQYF
NA	TRBV7-9	TRBJ1-1	NA	TGTGCCAGCAGGACATCAGGGTCGGGTGAAGCTTTCTTT	CASRTSGSGEAFF
once	TRBV2	TRBJ2-5	TRBD2	TGTGCCAGCAGTGATGGGCAGGGAGGGGAGACCCAGTACTTC	CASSDGQGGETQYF
few	TRBV7-2	TRBJ2-5	TRBD1	TGTGCCAGCAGCTTAGAGGGCAGGGGGCTGGAGACCCAGTACTTC	CASSLEGRGLETQYF
NA	TRBV7-2	TRBJ1-2	TRBD1	TGTGCCAGCAGCTCCGACCCGACAGGGTTATATGGCTACACCTTC	CASSSDPTGLYGYTF
NA	TRBV27	TRBJ2-3	NA	TGTGCCAGCAGACACGGGACTTATAGCACAGATACGCAGTATTTT	CASRHGTYSTDTQYF
NA	TRBV12-3/TRBV12-4	TRBJ1-2	NA	TGTGCCAGCAGTTTAGGAGGTAACTATGGCTACACCTTC	CASSLGGNYGYTF
many	TRBV6-5	TRBJ2-5	NA	TGTGCCAGCACCTCGACGGGAGAGACCCAGTACTTC	CASTSTGETQYF
NA	TRBV15	TRBJ2-3	NA	TGTGCCACCAGCAAGGGACAAGGGCTAGGGAATACGCAGTATTTT	CATSKGQGLGNTQYF
few	TRBV20-1	TRBJ1-1	NA	TGCAGGGCCCAGGAGGGCACTGAAGCTTTCTTT	CRAQEGTEAFF
NA	TRBV7-6	TRBJ2-5	TRBD1	TGTGCCAGCAGCTCCGGACAGGGGAGGTTTCAGTACTTC	CASSSGQGRFQYF
NA	TRBV11-2	TRBJ1-2	NA	TGTGCCAGCAGCTTAGATTGGGGGGGAGGCTACACCTTC	CASSLDWGGGYTF
NA	TRBV7-2	TRBJ1-4	NA	TGTGCCAGCAGCTTGGGGCCAGGGGAAAAACTGTTTTTT	CASSLGPGEKLFF
NA	TRBV9	TRBJ2-2	TRBD2	TGTGCCAGCCGCGTAGAGGCGGGGGGGCCGGCATCCGGGGAGCTGTTTTTT	CASRVEAGGPASGELFF
NA	TRBV25-1	TRBJ1-1	NA	TGTGCCAGCAGTGAATCCACATTCGGGGGTAGCACTGAAGCTTTCTTT	CASSESTFGGSTEAFF
NA	TRBV10-3	TRBJ2-5	TRBD1	TGTGCAACAAGGGACAGCAATCAAGAGACCCAGTACTTC	CATRDSNQETQYF
NA	TRBV6-5	TRBJ1-6	NA	TGTGCCAGCAGTAAGAGTGGAGGGGAATCACCCCTCCACTTT	CASSKSGGESPLHF
NA	TRBV7-9	TRBJ2-1	TRBD1	TGTGCCAGCAGCTTGGGACAGGGGTCCTACAATGAGCAGTTCTTC	CASSLGQGSYNEQFF
NA	TRBV6-5	TRBJ1-3	TRBD1	TGTGCCAGCAGTTATCGGGACAGGGAGAATCCCATATATTTT	CASSYRDRENPIYF
NA	TRBV30	TRBJ2-6	NA	TGTGCCTGGGGCAAACTCTCTGGGGCCAACGTCCTGACTTTC	CAWGKLSGANVLTF
NA	TRBV5-1	TRBJ2-2	NA	TGCGCCAGCAGCTTGTTTGCGCCTAGTGGTGCCGGGGAGCTGTTTTTT	CASSLFAPSGAGELFF
NA	TRBV12-3/TRBV12-4	TRBJ1-1	NA	TGTGCCAGCAGTTTCGGGTTCACTGAAGCTTTCTTT	CASSFGFTEAFF
NA	TRBV7-8	TRBJ1-2	NA	TGTGCCAGCAGCTTAGCTACAGGGAACTATGGCTACACCTTC	CASSLATGNYGYTF
NA	TRBV5-1	TRBJ2-3	TRBD2	TGCGCCAGCAGCTCCGAGGGACTAGCGGGGGGGCGTACGCAGTATTTT	CASSSEGLAGGRTQYF
NA	TRBV5-5	TRBJ1-2	NA	TGTGCCAGCAGCCAAGGGACTCATGGCTACACCTTC	CASSQGTHGYTF
NA	TRBV21-1	TRBJ2-2	NA	TGTGCCAGCAGCAAAGAGGGACTAGCAGTCGGGGAGCTGTTTTTT	CASSKEGLAVGELFF